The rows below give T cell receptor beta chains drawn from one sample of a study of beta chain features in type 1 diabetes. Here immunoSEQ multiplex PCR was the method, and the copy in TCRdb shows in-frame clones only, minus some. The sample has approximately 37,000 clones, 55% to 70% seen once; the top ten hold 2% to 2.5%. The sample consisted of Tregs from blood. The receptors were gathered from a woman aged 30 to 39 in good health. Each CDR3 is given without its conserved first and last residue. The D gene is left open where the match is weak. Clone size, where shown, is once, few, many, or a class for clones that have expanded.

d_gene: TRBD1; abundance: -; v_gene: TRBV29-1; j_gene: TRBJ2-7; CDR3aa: SVVMSGGFGEQY
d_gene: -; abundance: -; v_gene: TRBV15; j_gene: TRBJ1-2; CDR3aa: ATSRVRATGYGYT
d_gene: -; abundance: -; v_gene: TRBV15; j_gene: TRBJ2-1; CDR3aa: ATSRGLNEQF
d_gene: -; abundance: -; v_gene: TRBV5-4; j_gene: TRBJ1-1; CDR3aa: ASSLDSVTEAF
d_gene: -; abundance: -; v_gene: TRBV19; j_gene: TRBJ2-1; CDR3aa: ASSTRTGISSYNEQF
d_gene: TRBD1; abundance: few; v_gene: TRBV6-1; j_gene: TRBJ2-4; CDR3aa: ASSELSPGTGVIQY
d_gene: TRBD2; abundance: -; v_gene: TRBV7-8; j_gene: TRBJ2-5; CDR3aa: ASSRLAGGPGDTQY
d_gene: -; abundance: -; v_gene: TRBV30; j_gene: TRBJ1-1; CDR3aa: AWTRMNTEAF
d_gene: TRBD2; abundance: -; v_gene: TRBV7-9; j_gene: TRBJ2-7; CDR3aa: ASSLGGRGTYEQY
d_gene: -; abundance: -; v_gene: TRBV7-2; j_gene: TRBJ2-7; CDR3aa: ASSLVGGEREQY
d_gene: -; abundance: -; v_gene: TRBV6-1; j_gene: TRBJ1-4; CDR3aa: ASGLQGAGEKLF
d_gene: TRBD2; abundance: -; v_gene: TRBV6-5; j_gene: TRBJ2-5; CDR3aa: ASSLGTSGEETQY
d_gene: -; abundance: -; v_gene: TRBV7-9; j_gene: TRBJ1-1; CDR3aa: ASSLAGGVNTEAF
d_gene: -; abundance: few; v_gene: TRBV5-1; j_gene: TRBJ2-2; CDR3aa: ASSFAHVGTGELF
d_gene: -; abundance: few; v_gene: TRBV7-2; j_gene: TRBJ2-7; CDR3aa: ASSLAPGVGAYEQY
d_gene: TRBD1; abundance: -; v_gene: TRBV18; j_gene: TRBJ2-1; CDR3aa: ASSRLDRGDEQF
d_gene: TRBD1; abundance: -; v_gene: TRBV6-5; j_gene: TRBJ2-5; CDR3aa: ASSYGTGTKETQY
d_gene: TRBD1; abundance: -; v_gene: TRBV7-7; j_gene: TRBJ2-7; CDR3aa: ASSAQGAHEQY
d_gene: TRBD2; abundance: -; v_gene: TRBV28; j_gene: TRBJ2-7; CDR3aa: ASSATLAGYAEQY
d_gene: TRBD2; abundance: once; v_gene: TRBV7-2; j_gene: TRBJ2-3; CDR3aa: ASSLDRGRVDTQY
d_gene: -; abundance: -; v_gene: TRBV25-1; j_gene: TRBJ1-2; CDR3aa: ASRHSGEWGYT
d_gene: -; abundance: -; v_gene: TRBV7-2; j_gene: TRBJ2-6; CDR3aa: ASKTGLVQANVLT
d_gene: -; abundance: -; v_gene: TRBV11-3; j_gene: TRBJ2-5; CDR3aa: ASSLMGSQETQY
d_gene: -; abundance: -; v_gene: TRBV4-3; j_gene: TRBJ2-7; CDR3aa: ASSHLKGDSYEQY
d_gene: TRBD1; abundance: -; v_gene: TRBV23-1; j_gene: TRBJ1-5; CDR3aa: ASSQGTGINQPQH
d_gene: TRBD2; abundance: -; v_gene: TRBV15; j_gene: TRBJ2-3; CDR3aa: ATSSKRLAGADTQY
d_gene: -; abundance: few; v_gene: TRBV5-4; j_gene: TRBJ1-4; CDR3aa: ASSLRVGGRNEKLF